These 10 T cell receptor beta chains were all obtained from the same sample, sequenced in a study of response to subunit inactivated influenza vaccine. TCRdb ran MiXCR on the RT-PCR reads and lists one entry per CDR3 protein. The sample has 590,000 or so distinct CDR3 sequences, approximately 15% seen once. Sequenced material: PBMCs from blood, taken around 15 days before vaccination. The source is a middle-aged man who received an inactivated influenza vaccine.

This clonotype was seen a few times. In DNA, the CDR3 is TGTGCCAGCAGCTTGGACGGTCTTGAGACCCAGTACTTC. Translation gives CASSLDGLETQYF. This chain links TRBV7-9 with TRBJ2-5; D is unclear. Germline loops: CDR1 SEHNR, CDR2 FQNEAQ (reference sequence). The CDR3 sequence is 13 residues long. V lost 3 bases, J lost 5 bases, and 10 bases lay in between.

This clonotype occurred a few times. The rearrangement links TRBV28 to TRBJ2-1, with D tentatively TRBD2 (5 bases). There are 13 residues in the CDR3. Germline values: CDR1 MDHEN, CDR2 SYDVKM. V was trimmed by 6 bases and J by 9 bases, leaving 15 bases between them. CDR3 sequence: CASSPYTRIEQFF. In nucleotides, the CDR3 is TGTGCCAGCAGCCCTTATACTAGAATTGAGCAGTTCTTC.

The chain employs TRBV12-3 or TRBV12-4 and TRBJ2-5; TRBD1 agrees at 7 bases. J lost 3 bases, V lost 7 bases, and 8 bases had no gene match. The length of the CDR3 is 14 residues. CDR3 nucleotide sequence: TGTGCCAGCACCGATCGAGGGGGCGAAGAGACCCAGTACTTC. Protein product: CASTDRGGEETQYF.

The chain couples TRBV28 to TRBJ2-1, with TRBD2 matching 11 bases. The CDR3 contains 15 residues. Germline V gives CDR1 MDHEN, CDR2 SYDVKM. V shed 7 bases and J 3 bases; nucleotides not matched to a gene: 5. The CDR3 loop reads CASNPTSGNYNEQFF. Written as DNA, the CDR3 is TGTGCCAGCAACCCGACTAGCGGGAACTACAATGAGCAGTTCTTC. Full variable domain (missing parts from reference TRBV28 and TRBJ2-1): DVKVTQSSRYLVKRTGEKVFLECVQDMDHENMFWYRQDPGLGLRLIYFSYDVKMKEKGDIPEGYSVSREKKERFSLILESASTNQTSMYLCASNPTSGNYNEQFFGPGTRLTVL.

The chain joins TRBV29-1 to TRBJ2-2; 8 bases fit TRBD1. V was clipped by 7 bases and J by 6 bases; unmatched bases: 7. The CDR3 sequence is 13 residues long. CDR1 and CDR2 from the germline V gene are SQVTM and ANQGSEA. The CDR3 DNA reads as TGCAGCGGACAGGGGCAGGAGGCCGGGGAGCTGTTTTTT. Translation: CSGQGQEAGELFF.

In its sample, this clonotype was seen a few times. This chain joins TRBV6-5 and TRBJ2-3; no clear D. The CDR3 has 16 amino acids. Germline V CDR1 and CDR2: MNHEY, SVGAGI. Trimming took 2 bases from V and 0 from J, leaving 12 bases between them. CDR3 sequence (DNA): TGTGCCAGCAGTTACCAGGTTTCTCCTAGCACAGATACGCAGTATTTT. It translates to CASSYQVSPSTDTQYF.

This chain joins TRBV7-6 and TRBJ2-7; D call uncertain. The CDR3 contains 15 residues. Per germline, CDR1 SGHVS and CDR2 FNYEAQ. Trimming removed 4 bases from V and 5 bases from J, with 18 bases in between. The CDR3, as DNA: TGTGCCAGCAGCTCCGGTGGGATAGCTGTCGACGAGCAGTACTTC. This encodes CASSSGGIAVDEQYF.

This clonotype was seen a few times. The chain is built from TRBV12-3 or TRBV12-4 and TRBJ1-3, with 7 nucleotides matching TRBD1. The V and J ends lost 5 bases and 2 bases, in that order; junction bases with no gene match: 3. This CDR3 is 14 amino acids long. In nucleotides, the CDR3 is TGTGCCAGCAGTATGGGACAGCCTGGAAACACCATATATTTT. Its translation is CASSMGQPGNTIYF.

Only a few counts were recorded for this clonotype. The chain recombines TRBV2 with TRBJ1-1; 11 positions match TRBD1. After removal of 7 bases from V and 5 bases from J, the junction contained 9 bases not matched to a gene. This CDR3 contains 15 residues. Germline loops: CDR1 SNHLY, CDR2 FYNNEI. Here the CDR3 reads CASNEWDRGVTEAFF. The DNA for the CDR3 is TGTGCCAGCAACGAGTGGGACAGGGGGGTTACTGAAGCTTTCTTT.

Only a few counts were recorded for this clonotype. The chain employs TRBV12-3 or TRBV12-4 and TRBJ1-5; the D gene is possibly TRBD1 (5 bases). This CDR3 has 17 residues. V gave up 3 bases and J gave up 1 base, with 16 bases separating them. This CDR3 is CASSFTSTGVSNQPQHF. In DNA form, the CDR3 reads TGTGCCAGCAGTTTCACGTCGACGGGGGTGAGCAATCAGCCCCAGCATTTT.